This T cell receptor (beta chain) was found in a study of shared clonotypes between healthy human individuals. Study-wide context: Each donor contributed plates that comprised three CD4 naive, three CD4 memory, two CD8 naive and one CD8 memory. Study-wide results and limits: A generally larger estimated richness was seen in naive subsets than in memory subsets. A reduction in generation probabilities was seen for non-shared clonotypes relative to those shared by all four donors.

Produced via immunoSEQ multiplex PCR; TCRdb's table is partial and in-frame only. The sample records about 510,000 clones, almost 97% being singletons. Note on this clone: The antigen is undetermined.

The source of this sequence is a woman in her thirties in good health. The sequencing input was naive CD4+ T cells sorted from blood. Stated subset: CD45RA+ positively selected.

CDR3 bases: TGTGCCAGCAGTGTGGCACAGGGGGTGGGGGAGCAGTACTTC. It yields the protein CASSVAQGVGEQYF. The chain combines TRBV2 with TRBJ2-7; TRBD1 matches at 8 bases. Germline V gene lookup returns CDR1 SNHLY and CDR2 FYNNEI. CDR3 length equals 14 residues. With V trimmed by 4 bases and J by 7 bases, 9 bases remained unmatched.